The 23 T cell receptor beta chains in this list originate from one sample, sequenced in a study of blood T cells in healthy people across ages. Primers used in a second PCR of about 6 to 11 cycles were a sample-barcoded 5' primer and a J-beta primer mix. MiXCR, run by TCRdb on the 5' RACE reads, gives a single entry per CDR3 protein. The data contain 1.8 million or so distinct CDR3 sequences, roughly two fifths of them singletons. The sample comprised blood. The receptors shown here come from a human donor in good health.

The chain is built from TRBV12-3 or TRBV12-4 and TRBJ1-5; D is possibly TRBD1 (6 bases). V was clipped by 4 bases and J by 11 bases, with 18 bases between them. The length of the CDR3 is 14 residues. CDR3 bases: TGTGCCAGCAGTTACAGGGTTGGGGGCAGGGCCCAGCATTTT. Translated: CASSYRVGGRAQHF.

V and J are TRBV11-2 and TRBJ2-1, with TRBD1 identical over 9 bases. The trim removed 3 bases at V and 8 bases at J, leaving 5 bases unmatched. The CDR3 is 14 residues long. The germline V gene has CDR1 SGHAT and CDR2 FQNNGV. CDR3 region: CASSFTGGWDEQFF. The CDR3 bases are TGTGCCAGCAGCTTTACAGGGGGCTGGGATGAGCAGTTCTTC.

This clonotype was observed a few times. This chain links TRBV5-6 with TRBJ2-6; D gene unclear. The CDR3 has 15 amino acids. Germline V gives CDR1 SGHDT, CDR2 YYEEEE. The V end lost 4 bases, the J end lost 3 bases, and 11 bases lay between the germline ends. Written as DNA, the CDR3 is TGTGCCAGCAGCCCCTATGGGGATGGGGCCAACGTCCTGACTTTC. Translating it yields CASSPYGDGANVLTF.

This clonotype occurred a few times. The V call is TRBV6-2 or TRBV6-3, the J call TRBJ2-1, with D uncertain. The CDR3 runs 14 residues. Germline CDR1 is MNHEY and CDR2 is SVGEGT. V lost 2 bases and J 4 bases, leaving 9 bases between the germline ends. The CDR3 bases are TGTGCCAGCAGTTACGTCTCGGGTTACAATGAGCAGTTCTTC. This sequence encodes CASSYVSGYNEQFF.

This rearrangement joins TRBV27 to TRBJ2-5, with TRBD2 as a possible D gene (6 bases). Deletions cut 3 bases from V and 1 base from J, with 9 bases between. CDR3 length equals 14 residues. Germline values: CDR1 MNHEY, CDR2 SMNVEV (reference sequence). The CDR3 DNA follows: TGTGCCAGCAGTTTCTTGCGGGGCCAAGAGACCCAGTACTTC. Protein sequence: CASSFLRGQETQYF.

This clonotype was counted only a few times. The rearrangement links TRBV7-2 to TRBJ2-1; D is possibly TRBD2 (7 bases). The CDR3 spans 17 residues. V was shortened by 0 bases and J by 10 bases, with 22 bases between the two germline ends. CDR1 and CDR2 (germline): SGHTA, FQGNSA. This chain's CDR3 is CASSLAFRGGASGEQFF. The DNA for the CDR3 is TGTGCCAGCAGCTTAGCTTTCCGCGGGGGCGCTTCGGGGGAGCAGTTCTTC.

A remark on this clonotype: Germline and junction disagree at one end, which may indicate a read error. The rearrangement links TRBV10-3 to TRBJ2-5; perhaps D is TRBD1 or TRBD2 (5 bases each). Germline lookup yields CDR1 ENHRY and CDR2 SYGVKD. The CDR3 spans 13 residues. CDR3 loop: CAIGGPSQEAQYF. The CDR3 coding sequence is TGTGCCATCGGGGGACCTTCCCAAGAGGCCCAGTACTTC.

The J gene is TRBJ2-1, the V gene TRBV29-1; 14 bases agree with TRBD2. Trimming at V came to 6 bases and at J to 9 bases, leaving 28 bases not matched to a gene. Germline-derived CDR1 and CDR2 are SQVTM and ANQGSEA. This CDR3 spans 21 amino acids. The CDR3 loop is CSVLPLHPNQSRLAGGREQFF. The CDR3 DNA sequence: TGCAGCGTACTCCCTTTACATCCAAATCAGTCTAGACTAGCGGGGGGGCGTGAGCAGTTCTTC.

The J gene is TRBJ1-1, the V gene TRBV28; D not certain. The CDR3 is 15 residues long. V gave up 7 bases and J gave up 1 base, with 16 bases separating them. Per the germline V gene, CDR1 is MDHEN and CDR2 is SYDVKM. CDR3 sequence: CASTFLMVTNTEAFF. CDR3 bases: TGTGCCAGCACCTTTCTCATGGTAACGAACACTGAAGCTTTCTTT.

This clonotype was seen a handful of times. The chain links TRBV7-2 to TRBJ1-4, with 10 bases aligning to TRBD1. CDR3 length: 17 residues. Trimming took 2 bases from V and 6 from J; bases not matched to a gene: 9. The germline gives CDR1 SGHTA, CDR2 FQGNSA. The CDR3 coding sequence is TGTGCCAGCAGCTTATACTCCCCCGGGACAGGGGATGAAAAACTGTTTTTT. Translating gives CASSLYSPGTGDEKLFF. Full variable domain (outside the CDR3, taken from reference TRBV7-2 and TRBJ1-4): GAGVSQSPSNKVTEKGKDVELRCDPISGHTALYWYRQSLGQGLEFLIYFQGNSAPDKSGLPSDRFSAERTGGSVSTLTIQRTQQEDSAVYLCASSLYSPGTGDEKLFFGSGTQLSVL.

The chain links TRBV4-1 to TRBJ2-1; D ambiguous. Germline-derived CDR1 and CDR2 are MGHRA and YSYEKL. Trimming took off 0 bases at V and 7 bases at J, with 10 bases between the two ends. This CDR3 is 14 amino acids long. In DNA form, the CDR3 reads TGCGCCAGCAGCCAAGATCTTAGGCAAAATGAGCAGTTCTTC. This codes for CASSQDLRQNEQFF.

Concerning this clonotype itself: Mismatch with germline at one junction end may stem from a read error. This chain uses TRBV5-1 with TRBJ2-7, with D perhaps assigned TRBD1 or TRBD2 (6 bases each). Germline-derived CDR1 and CDR2 are SGHRS and YFSETQ. CDR3 length: 13 amino acids. This CDR3 is CASWGDTSYEQCF. The CDR3 DNA sequence: TGCGCCAGCTGGGGGGACACCTCCTACGAGCAGTGCTTC.

V is TRBV10-3 and J is TRBJ2-1; TRBD2 matches at 13 bases. Germline values: CDR1 ENHRY, CDR2 SYGVKD. The length of the CDR3 is 15 residues. J gave up 8 bases and V 6 bases, and 7 bases lay outside the gene matches. The CDR3 sequence: CAISPLAGGRYEQFF. The DNA for the CDR3 is TGTGCCATCAGCCCACTAGCGGGGGGGCGATATGAGCAGTTCTTC.

This clonotype was observed once. The chain employs TRBV5-1 and TRBJ2-4, with a tentative D call TRBD1 (6 bases). TRBJ2-7 explains the end of the DNA better; the J call may be wrong. Germline CDR1 SGHRS, CDR2 YFSETQ. CDR3 length: 16 residues. CDR3 DNA sequence: TGCGCCAGCAGCTCCTTGCAGGGACCAGGGGCCTACGAGCAGTACTTC. It translates to CASSSLQGPGAYEQYF.

V usage is TRBV12-3 or TRBV12-4 and J usage is TRBJ2-1; 8 nucleotides agree with TRBD2. The ends lost 5 bases at V and 6 bases at J; junction bases unmatched: 12. The CDR3 is 16 amino acids. The CDR3 nucleotides read TGTGCCAGCAGTGGGAGACTAGGACTAGCATCCAATGAGCAGTTCTTC. Translating it yields CASSGRLGLASNEQFF.

This CDR3 reads CSADREGETQYF. The CDR3 DNA follows: TGCAGTGCCGACAGGGAGGGAGAGACCCAGTACTTC. V usage is TRBV20-1 and J usage is TRBJ2-5; D may match TRBD1 or TRBD2 (7 bases each). CDR1 is DFQATT and CDR2 is SNEGSKA in the germline V gene (reference sequence). The CDR3 is 12 residues long. The V and J ends lost 6 bases and 4 bases respectively, with 12 bases between them.

The CDR3 loop is CASSFGQGAPDTEAFF. The DNA for the CDR3 is TGTGCCAGCAGTTTTGGACAGGGGGCGCCGGACACTGAAGCTTTCTTT. The chain carries TRBV12-3 or TRBV12-4 and TRBJ1-1; TRBD1 aligns across 11 bases. Trimming removed 3 bases from V and 3 bases from J; junction bases left unmatched: 6. The CDR3 spans 16 residues.

This chain connects TRBV5-1 to TRBJ1-2, with 8 bases fitting TRBD1. V lost 0 bases and J lost 6; bases outside the gene matches: 7. CDR1 is SGHRS, CDR2 YFSETQ, per germline. This CDR3 is 15 amino acids long. The CDR3 here is CASSLAPGTGDGYTF. The CDR3, as DNA: TGCGCCAGCAGCTTGGCTCCCGGGACAGGAGATGGCTACACCTTC.

This clonotype was observed many times. V gene TRBV7-2 combines with J gene TRBJ2-3; D is perhaps TRBD1 (5 bases). V was shortened by 3 bases and J by 3 bases, with 7 bases between the two germline ends. From germline, CDR1 is SGHTA and CDR2 FQGNSA. This CDR3 spans 13 amino acids. The CDR3 sequence is CASSFQGTDTQYF. CDR3 DNA: TGTGCCAGCAGCTTTCAGGGAACAGATACGCAGTATTTT.

This clonotype showed up just a few times. The chain carries TRBV14 and TRBJ2-2, with D unresolved. The ends were cut back, 4 bases at V and 5 bases at J, with 8 bases in the middle. The length of the CDR3 is 13 residues. Looked up from germline, CDR1 is SGHDN and CDR2 is FVKESK. CDR3 bases: TGTGCCAGCAGCCCCACGCCGACCGGGGAGCTGTTTTTT. Encoded protein: CASSPTPTGELFF. The entire variable domain, with the rest obtained from reference TRBV14 and TRBJ2-2, is as follows: EAGVTQFPSHSVIEKGQTVTLRCDPISGHDNLYWYRRVMGKEIKFLLHFVKESKQDESGMPNNRFLAERTGGTYSTLKVQPAELEDSGVYFCASSPTPTGELFFGEGSRLTVL.

The rearrangement joins TRBV11-1 to TRBJ1-2; tentative D call: TRBD1 (5 bases). Trimming cost V 5 bases and J 0 bases, with 16 bases left between them. The CDR3 runs 16 residues. CDR1 is SGHAT and CDR2 is FQDESV in the germline V gene (reference sequence). CDR3 DNA: TGTGCCAGCAGCGACCACGGGACCGGAACTAACTATGGCTACACCTTC. Translating gives CASSDHGTGTNYGYTF.

V and J are TRBV29-1 and TRBJ2-1; TRBD2 aligns across 7 bases. This CDR3 region has 11 residues. With 6 bases clipped from V and 9 bases from J, the junction kept 5 bases outside the gene matches. CDR1 SQVTM and CDR2 ANQGSEA come from the germline V gene. CDR3 loop: CSVQLAGEQFF. The CDR3 region has the DNA TGCAGCGTCCAATTAGCGGGTGAGCAGTTCTTC.

This clonotype has just a few counts. The chain combines TRBV7-6 with TRBJ2-1; TRBD1 is a possible D gene (6 bases). Trimming removed 1 base at V and 0 bases at J, with 10 bases between. The CDR3 is 16 residues long. Germline V gene sequence: CDR1 SGHVS, CDR2 FNYEAQ. CDR3 loop: CASSLERGSSYNEQFF. Written as DNA, the CDR3 is TGTGCCAGCAGCTTAGAGAGGGGGAGCTCCTACAATGAGCAGTTCTTC.